Below, one TCR beta chain is given with its context. Its antigen is unidentified. The source of the sample is a study of T cells in Graves' hyperthyroidism and ophthalmopathy. Study outcomes and limitations: Before onset, ophthalmopathy was predicted by the model a median 6.5 months earlier.

Trimming took 5 bases from V and 4 from J; bases not matched to a gene: 9. CDR1 is LNHDA, CDR2 SQIVND, per germline (reference sequence). The CDR3 has 18 residues. TCR beta CDR3 regions were amplified from RNA transcripts. The HTBI set primed first-round TCR CDR3 RT-PCR. TCRdb passed the multiplex PCR reads through MiXCR, listing each CDR3 protein once. The profile shows a few hundred thousand distinct CDR3 sequences, more than 45% of them singletons. This clonotype was sampled from a woman younger than 30 with Graves' hyperthyroidism. Sequencing was done on a sample of peripheral blood or thyroid tissue (not recorded which). The chain is built from TRBV19 and TRBJ2-2; 14 bases align to TRBD2. The CDR3 sequence is CASSVGLAGGLFTGELFF. The CDR3 coding sequence is TGTGCCAGTAGTGTCGGACTAGCGGGAGGTTTGTTCACCGGGGAGCTGTTTTTT.